This TCR beta chain was recorded in a study of blood T cell dynamics during melanoma immunotherapy. Turning to the study itself: Standard first-line treatment here was pembrolizumab or nivolumab plus ipilimumab in metastatic melanoma. The study, taken as a whole, reports: The study could not tell melanoma-specific clones from general immune activation.

Only in-frame clones appear in the TCRdb table, and some are missing; sequencing was by immunoSEQ multiplex PCR. The sample consists of approximately 6,200 clones, nearly 90% of them appearing once. As regards this clone: Its antigen is not identified.

Time point defined: pre-treatment baseline. The V end was cut by 3 bases, the J end by 5 bases, with 14 bases between. Per the germline V gene, CDR1 is SNHLY and CDR2 is FYNNEI. This CDR3 comprises 16 residues. Sequencing used blood, obtained from a patient treated with checkpoint blockade. The sequence was obtained from a human donor with melanoma. The chain joins TRBV2 to TRBJ2-6; perhaps TRBD2 as D (6 bases). CDR3 bases: TGTGCCAGCAGTGATGGAGGGGCCGGCAGGGCCAACGTCCTGACTTTC. Protein sequence: CASSDGGAGRANVLTF.